This passage covers 30 T cell receptor beta chains from one sample sequenced in a study of a mutant IDH1 vaccine in newly diagnosed glioma. TCRdb keeps only in-frame clones here, not all; method: immunoSEQ multiplex PCR. Among around 60,000 clones, about 91% were seen once, and the ten largest hold approximately 2.4%. Regarding time point: baseline, week 1 (first vaccination visit). The treatment is: pre-vaccination baseline after standard-of-care therapy. This specimen was PBMCs, taken from a glioma patient treated with radiotherapy, temozolomide or both. The source is a man aged 50 or older with glioma.

The chain carries TRBV27 and TRBJ2-3, with unresolved D. This CDR3 is built from 12 residues. Germline V gene data show CDR1 as MNHEY and CDR2 as SMNVEV (reference sequence). Trimming left V 5 bases short and J 6 bases short, with 9 bases between. This CDR3 reads CASSTLTDTQYF. The CDR3 DNA reads as TGTGCCAGCAGTACACTCACCGATACGCAGTATTTT.

CDR3 in DNA: TGTGCCAGTAGGATTTCGGCAGGACAGGGATTTTATGGCTACACCTTC. This sequence encodes CASRISAGQGFYGYTF. J is TRBJ1-2 and V is TRBV19, with TRBD1 matching over 8 bases. The length of the CDR3 is 16 residues. Germline V gives CDR1 LNHDA, CDR2 SQIVND (reference sequence). V shed 6 bases, J shed 5 bases, and the junction held 14 bases outside the gene matches.

The gene calls are TRBV6-5 and TRBJ2-1; a possible D gene is TRBD1 (6 bases). CDR1 is MNHEY, CDR2 SVGAGI, per germline. Deletions cut 7 bases from V and 6 bases from J, with 16 bases between. The CDR3 totals 14 residues. The CDR3 region is CASTRPGAPNEQFF. The CDR3 region has the DNA TGTGCCAGCACCCGTCCAGGGGCGCCCAATGAGCAGTTCTTC.

The chain links TRBV15 to TRBJ1-2; 9 bases are shared with TRBD1. CDR3 length: 15 residues. Germline CDR1 LNHNV, CDR2 YYDKDF (reference sequence). V lost 1 base to trimming and J lost 4 bases; unmatched junction nucleotides: 4. The CDR3 loop reads CATSRATGGFYGYTF. The DNA of the CDR3 is TGTGCCACCAGCAGAGCGACAGGGGGTTTCTATGGCTACACCTTC.

This clone was counted only a few times. The chain combines TRBV19 with TRBJ2-7, with D perhaps matching TRBD2 (6 bases). CDR1 and CDR2 (germline): LNHDA, SQIVND (reference sequence). The CDR3 runs 14 residues. V lost 2 bases and J 7 bases, leaving 15 bases between the germline ends. In DNA, the CDR3 is TGTGCCAGTAGTATAAGGCAGGCGGCGGGGGAGCAGTACTTC. This codes for CASSIRQAAGEQYF.

The genes are TRBV7-9 and TRBJ1-2; D gene uncertain. V shed 5 bases and J shed 4 bases, with 11 bases lying between them. The CDR3 contains 13 residues. Per germline, CDR1 SEHNR and CDR2 FQNEAQ (reference sequence). As DNA, the CDR3 is TGTGCCAGCAGCCCAGCAGACATCTATGGCTACACCTTC. Protein: CASSPADIYGYTF.

This chain joins TRBV27 and TRBJ2-7, with no clear D. The germline V gene encodes CDR1 MNHEY and CDR2 SMNVEV (reference sequence). V was clipped by 3 bases and J by 5 bases, with 17 bases between them. The CDR3 spans 15 residues. Here the CDR3 DNA reads TGTGCCAGCAGTTTCAGAGATACGCATTTAGACGAGCAGTACTTC. Translated, it gives CASSFRDTHLDEQYF.

The chain uses TRBV5-1 and TRBJ2-3; D is perhaps TRBD2 (5 bases). The CDR3 loop spans 16 amino acids. Trimming shortened V by 6 bases and J by 2 bases, and 19 bases separated the two germline ends. Germline CDR1 is SGHRS and CDR2 is YFSETQ. The CDR3 loop is CASNRAGGSLTDTQYF. Written as DNA, the CDR3 is TGCGCCAGCAACCGTGCGGGTGGGTCACTCACAGATACGCAGTATTTT.

V usage is TRBV7-2 and J usage is TRBJ2-3; 9 bases align to TRBD2. Germline assignment: CDR1 SGHTA and CDR2 FQGNSA. The CDR3 loop spans 16 amino acids. The V segment lost 0 bases and the J segment 4 bases; nucleotides outside the gene matches: 5. The CDR3 coding sequence is TGTGCCAGCAGCTTAGCGACGGGCGGGGGGGCAGATACGCAGTATTTT. Translated: CASSLATGGGADTQYF. The whole variable domain, filled in from reference TRBV7-2 and TRBJ2-3, reads GAGVSQSPSNKVTEKGKDVELRCDPISGHTALYWYRQSLGQGLEFLIYFQGNSAPDKSGLPSDRFSAERTGGSVSTLTIQRTQQEDSAVYLCASSLATGGGADTQYFGPGTRLTVL.

The V gene is TRBV19, the J gene TRBJ2-1; no reliable D call. With 4 bases removed from V and 0 bases from J, the gap between germline ends came to 7 bases. Germline V lookup: CDR1 LNHDA, CDR2 SQIVND (reference sequence). This CDR3 contains 14 residues. This CDR3 is CASSTKHSYNEQFF. CDR3 sequence (DNA): TGTGCCAGTAGTACGAAGCACTCCTACAATGAGCAGTTCTTC.

The J gene is TRBJ1-5, the V gene TRBV11-2; tentatively, D is TRBD1 (6 bases). Germline CDR1 is SGHAT and CDR2 is FQNNGV. CDR3 length equals 13 residues. V lost 2 bases and J lost 12, with 14 bases in between. CDR3 DNA sequence: TGTGCCAGCAGCTTATGGGGGCACGCGGACCAGCATTTT. Residues: CASSLWGHADQHF. Combining the CDR3 with reference TRBV11-2 and TRBJ1-5 gives the whole variable domain EAGVAQSPRYKIIEKRQSVAFWCNPISGHATLYWYQQILGQGPKLLIQFQNNGVVDDSQLPKDRFSAERLKGVDSTLKIQPAKLEDSAVYLCASSLWGHADQHFGDGTRLSIL.

The CDR3 loop is CASSPLGLAGGSDTQYF. The CDR3 DNA is TGTGCCAGCAGCCCCCTTGGACTAGCGGGAGGATCAGATACGCAGTATTTT. The chain couples TRBV14 to TRBJ2-3, with 14 positions matching TRBD2. The CDR3 contains 17 residues. V gave up 4 bases and J gave up 4 bases; unmatched junction bases: 7. Germline-derived CDR1 and CDR2 are SGHDN and FVKESK.

V is TRBV6-5 and J is TRBJ2-7; the match to TRBD1 covers 9 bases. V was pared by 5 bases and J by 3 bases, with 2 bases of the junction left unmatched. CDR3 size: 13 residues. Germline-derived CDR1 and CDR2 are MNHEY and SVGAGI. As DNA, the CDR3 is TGTGCCAGCAGTAGGACAGGGGACTACGAGCAGTACTTC. Protein sequence: CASSRTGDYEQYF.

The V gene is TRBV6-4, the J gene TRBJ2-1, with unresolved D. This CDR3 comprises 15 residues. In germline, CDR1 is MRHNA, CDR2 SNTAGT. Trimming removed 0 bases at V and 0 bases at J, with 6 bases between. The CDR3 coding sequence is TGTGCCAGCAGTGACTCCCGGAGCTCCTACAATGAGCAGTTCTTC. This sequence encodes CASSDSRSSYNEQFF.

The V and J genes are TRBV5-6 and TRBJ1-2, with D tentatively TRBD1 (5 bases). V dropped 3 bases and J dropped 4 bases, with 13 bases sitting between them. This CDR3 is built from 14 residues. Per germline, CDR1 SGHDT and CDR2 YYEEEE. As DNA, the CDR3 is TGTGCCAGCAGCTATCCGGGACGGGTCTATGGCTACACCTTC. Protein: CASSYPGRVYGYTF. Combining the CDR3 with reference TRBV5-6 and TRBJ1-2 gives the whole variable domain DAGVTQSPTHLIKTRGQQVTLRCSPKSGHDTVSWYQQALGQGPQFIFQYYEEEERQRGNFPDRFSGHQFPNYSSELNVNALLLGDSALYLCASSYPGRVYGYTFGSGTRLTVV.

V and J are TRBV7-9 and TRBJ2-1; D remains ambiguous. The germline V gene has CDR1 SEHNR and CDR2 FQNEAQ (reference sequence). Trimming pared 8 bases from V and 0 bases from J, leaving 8 bases between. The CDR3 is 13 amino acids. The CDR3 DNA is TGTGCCAGCGTCATGGGCTCCTACAATGAGCAGTTCTTC. Translation: CASVMGSYNEQFF.

The chain employs TRBV7-9 and TRBJ2-5; D unresolved. The V gene's germline CDR1 is SEHNR and CDR2 FQNEAQ (reference sequence). This CDR3 is 14 amino acids long. Trimming stripped 4 bases from V and 5 bases from J, with 14 bases between. The CDR3 DNA is TGTGCCAGCAGCTCGTATGAGGTTGCGGAGACCCAGTACTTC. Its translation is CASSSYEVAETQYF.

The chain is built from TRBV7-9 and TRBJ2-5, with 9 bases matching TRBD1. The CDR3 is 13 residues long. Losses at the gene ends were 6 bases for V and 3 bases for J; bases not matched to a gene: 2. Germline V CDR1 and CDR2: SEHNR, FQNEAQ (reference sequence). The CDR3 DNA reads TGTGCCAGCAGTTGGACAGGGGAAGAGACCCAGTACTTC. This sequence encodes CASSWTGEETQYF.

The J gene is TRBJ1-2, the V gene TRBV15; 7 bases are a match to TRBD1. CDR3 length: 15 amino acids. Germline values: CDR1 LNHNV, CDR2 YYDKDF (reference sequence). V trimming: 5 bases; J trimming: 8 bases; junction bases outside the gene matches: 14. The CDR3 loop reads CATSLRTGEISGYTF. CDR3 coding DNA: TGTGCCACCAGCTTACGGACAGGAGAAATTTCCGGCTACACCTTC.

The V and J genes are TRBV10-1 and TRBJ2-3; possibly TRBD2 for D (7 bases). The CDR3 loop spans 15 amino acids. V was clipped by 6 bases and J by 4 bases, with 17 bases between them. Germline assignment: CDR1 WNHNN and CDR2 SYGVQD (reference sequence). CDR3 protein: CASSPGPGGPDTQYF. The CDR3 DNA follows: TGCGCCAGCAGCCCAGGCCCGGGGGGCCCAGATACGCAGTATTTT.

The chain carries TRBV10-3 and TRBJ1-4, with D possibly matching TRBD1 (6 bases). Germline V gives CDR1 ENHRY, CDR2 SYGVKD. CDR3 length: 14 residues. The V end was cut by 6 bases, the J end by 5 bases, with 13 bases between. The CDR3 DNA reads as TGTGCCATCAGATTGCAGGGGCCGAATGAAAAACTGTTTTTT. Translating it yields CAIRLQGPNEKLFF.

The rearrangement uses TRBV18 and TRBJ2-7, with 9 bases matching TRBD1. Germline-derived CDR1 and CDR2 are KGHSH and LQKENI. With 6 bases clipped from V and 4 bases from J, the junction kept 1 base outside the gene matches. The CDR3 sequence is 12 residues long. In DNA, the CDR3 is TGTGCCAGCTCGGACAGGGGATACGAGCAGTACTTC. It translates to CASSDRGYEQYF.

V and J are TRBV5-5 and TRBJ1-1; the D is unclear. Between the trimmed V and J ends, which lost 0 bases and 1 base, there was a span of 16 bases. The CDR3 length is 17 residues. Germline V gives CDR1 SGHKS, CDR2 YYEKEE (reference sequence). The CDR3 reads CASSLGSVRVANTEAFF. DNA of the CDR3: TGTGCCAGCAGCTTGGGGTCGGTACGGGTGGCGAACACTGAAGCTTTCTTT.

The rearrangement joins TRBV6-5 to TRBJ2-1; 10 nucleotides align to TRBD2. Germline V gives CDR1 MNHEY, CDR2 SVGAGI. The J segment lost 7 bases and the V segment lost 0 bases, leaving 6 bases of the junction unmatched. This CDR3 is 16 amino acids long. Written as DNA, the CDR3 is TGTGCCAGCAGTTACTCCCCCAGCGGGGGGGCGAATGAGCAGTTCTTC. It is translated as CASSYSPSGGANEQFF.

The chain couples TRBV19 to TRBJ1-5; D unclear. Trimming took off 3 bases at V and 3 bases at J, with 9 bases between the two ends. This CDR3 is 14 amino acids long. In germline, CDR1 is LNHDA, CDR2 SQIVND (reference sequence). CDR3 sequence: CASSIRDFNQPQHF. The CDR3 bases are TGTGCCAGTAGTATTAGGGATTTCAATCAGCCCCAGCATTTT.

The chain combines TRBV9 with TRBJ2-3; 10 bases map to TRBD2. This CDR3 contains 17 residues. The J segment lost 2 bases and the V segment lost 1 base, leaving 7 bases of the junction unmatched. The germline CDR1 and CDR2 sequences are SGDLS and YYNGEE. CDR3 sequence: CASSVPRAGGSTDTQYF. The DNA of the CDR3 is TGTGCCAGCAGCGTACCGCGAGCGGGGGGGTCCACAGATACGCAGTATTTT.

This chain joins TRBV5-1 and TRBJ2-5, with D uncertain. Matching the DNA end better, TRBJ2-7 makes the J call doubtful. This CDR3 is built from 15 residues. The germline CDR1 and CDR2 sequences are SGHRS and YFSETQ. The CDR3 DNA reads TGCGCCAGCAGCTTGGGATCGATTGAGGCCTACGAGCAGTACTTC. Translated, it gives CASSLGSIEAYEQYF.

The chain recombines TRBV27 with TRBJ1-4; perhaps TRBD1 as D (5 bases). V lost 3 bases and J lost 3, with 8 bases in between. Germline V gene data show CDR1 as MNHEY and CDR2 as SMNVEV (reference sequence). CDR3 length: 14 residues. CDR3 in amino acids: CASSFGGANEKLFF. CDR3 in DNA: TGTGCCAGCAGTTTCGGAGGGGCTAATGAAAAACTGTTTTTT.

This chain uses TRBV25-1 with TRBJ2-3; D is possibly TRBD1 or TRBD2 (5 bases each). V lost 9 bases to trimming and J lost 7 bases, with 26 bases between them. CDR3 size: 16 residues. Germline loops: CDR1 MGHDK, CDR2 SYGVNS. CDR3 in DNA: TGTGCCAGTAGCCCGGGGACCATATCGACTTTGAATACGCAGTATTTT. Translated: CASSPGTISTLNTQYF.

The V gene is TRBV4-2, the J gene TRBJ2-3; TRBD2 agrees at 8 bases. The V gene's germline CDR1 is LGHNA and CDR2 YNFKEQ. The length of the CDR3 is 16 residues. The V segment lost 0 bases and the J segment 4 bases; nucleotides outside the gene matches: 6. The CDR3 loop reads CASSQDWRGVADTQYF. CDR3 nucleotide sequence: TGTGCCAGCAGCCAAGATTGGCGGGGGGTGGCAGATACGCAGTATTTT.